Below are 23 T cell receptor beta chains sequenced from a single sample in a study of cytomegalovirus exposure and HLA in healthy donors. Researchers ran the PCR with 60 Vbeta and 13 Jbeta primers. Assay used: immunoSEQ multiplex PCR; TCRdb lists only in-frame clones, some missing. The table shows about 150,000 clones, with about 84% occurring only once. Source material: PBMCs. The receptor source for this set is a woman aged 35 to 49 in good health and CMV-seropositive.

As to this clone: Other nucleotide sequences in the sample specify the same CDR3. The CDR3 sequence is CASTARGGTRTDTQYF. CDR3 nucleotides: TGTGCCAGCACGGCTCGTGGAGGCACGCGCACAGATACGCAGTATTTT. The V call is TRBV27, the J call TRBJ2-3, with D possibly matching TRBD2 (5 bases). CDR3 size: 16 residues. The V and J ends lost 7 bases and 1 base respectively, with 18 bases between them. CDR1 is MNHEY, CDR2 SMNVEV, per germline (reference sequence).

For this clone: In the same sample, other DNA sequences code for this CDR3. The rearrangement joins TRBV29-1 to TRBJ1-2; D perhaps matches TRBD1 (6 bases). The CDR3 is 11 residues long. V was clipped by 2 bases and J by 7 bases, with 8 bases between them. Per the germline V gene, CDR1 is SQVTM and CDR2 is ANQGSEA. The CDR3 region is CSVETGPGYTF. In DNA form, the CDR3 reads TGCAGCGTTGAAACAGGGCCTGGCTACACCTTC.

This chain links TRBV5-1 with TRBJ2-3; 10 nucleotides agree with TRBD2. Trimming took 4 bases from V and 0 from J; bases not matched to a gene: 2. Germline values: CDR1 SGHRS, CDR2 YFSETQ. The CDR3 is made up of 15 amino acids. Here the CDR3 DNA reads TGCGCCAGCAGCACTAGCGGGACTAGCACAGATACGCAGTATTTT. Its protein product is CASSTSGTSTDTQYF.

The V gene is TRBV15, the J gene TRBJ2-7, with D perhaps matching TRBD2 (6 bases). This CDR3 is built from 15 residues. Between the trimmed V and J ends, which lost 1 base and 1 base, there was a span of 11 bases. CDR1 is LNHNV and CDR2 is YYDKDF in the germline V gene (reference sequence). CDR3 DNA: TGTGCCACCAGCAGAGGGGGGGACTTGTCCTACGAGCAGTACTTC. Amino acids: CATSRGGDLSYEQYF.

The CDR3, as DNA: TGTGCCAGCAGTTCCCCGACTAGCGGGAATTACGAGCAGTACTTC. This codes for CASSSPTSGNYEQYF. V is TRBV6-5 and J is TRBJ2-7, with TRBD2 matching over 11 bases. The CDR3 runs to 15 residues. V was pared by 4 bases and J by 4 bases, with 6 bases of the junction left unmatched. Germline CDR1 MNHEY, CDR2 SVGAGI.

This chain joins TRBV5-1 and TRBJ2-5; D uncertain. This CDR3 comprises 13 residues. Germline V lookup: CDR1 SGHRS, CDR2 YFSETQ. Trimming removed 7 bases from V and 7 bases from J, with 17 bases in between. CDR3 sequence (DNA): TGCGCCAGCGTGTGGCGTATTCGGAGGACCCAGTACTTC. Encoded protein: CASVWRIRRTQYF. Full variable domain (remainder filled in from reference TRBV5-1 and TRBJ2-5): KAGVTQTPRYLIKTRGQQVTLSCSPISGHRSVSWYQQTPGQGLQFLFEYFSETQRNKGNFPGRFSGRQFSNSRSEMNVSTLELGDSALYLCASVWRIRRTQYFGPGTRLLVL.

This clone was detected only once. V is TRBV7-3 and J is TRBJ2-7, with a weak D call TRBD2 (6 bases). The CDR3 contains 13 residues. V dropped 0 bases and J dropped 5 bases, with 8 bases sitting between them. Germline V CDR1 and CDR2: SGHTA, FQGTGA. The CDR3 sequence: CASSLTSGDEQYF. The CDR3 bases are TGTGCCAGCAGCTTAACGTCGGGGGACGAGCAGTACTTC.

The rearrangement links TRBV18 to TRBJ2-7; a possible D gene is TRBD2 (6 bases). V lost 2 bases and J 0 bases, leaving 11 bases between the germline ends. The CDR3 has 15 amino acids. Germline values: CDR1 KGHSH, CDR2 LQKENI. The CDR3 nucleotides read TGTGCCAGCTCACCAGGGGGGTGGAGCTCCTACGAGCAGTACTTC. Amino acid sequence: CASSPGGWSSYEQYF.

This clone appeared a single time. The CDR3 DNA reads as TGTGCCAGCAGTCCGACCTCGAGAGGCGAGCAGTACTTC. Translating it yields CASSPTSRGEQYF. The V call is TRBV27, the J call TRBJ2-7; the D is unclear. The V gene's germline CDR1 is MNHEY and CDR2 SMNVEV (reference sequence). V dropped 5 bases and J dropped 6 bases, with 14 bases sitting between them. The CDR3 is 13 amino acids.

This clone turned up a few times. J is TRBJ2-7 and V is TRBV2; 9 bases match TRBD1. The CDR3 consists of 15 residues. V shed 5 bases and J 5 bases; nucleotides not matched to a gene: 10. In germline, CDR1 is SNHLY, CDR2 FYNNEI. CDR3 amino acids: CASSYEQGAGNEQYF. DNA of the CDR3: TGTGCCAGCAGTTACGAACAGGGGGCGGGAAACGAGCAGTACTTC.

The CDR3 is CAWSFRDLYEQYF. The CDR3 DNA follows: TGTGCCTGGAGTTTCCGAGATCTCTACGAGCAGTACTTC. This sequence joins TRBV30 and TRBJ2-7; D is unclear. The germline CDR1 and CDR2 sequences are GTSNPN and SVGIG (reference sequence). Trimming left V 2 bases short and J 3 bases short, with 11 bases between. The CDR3 totals 13 residues.

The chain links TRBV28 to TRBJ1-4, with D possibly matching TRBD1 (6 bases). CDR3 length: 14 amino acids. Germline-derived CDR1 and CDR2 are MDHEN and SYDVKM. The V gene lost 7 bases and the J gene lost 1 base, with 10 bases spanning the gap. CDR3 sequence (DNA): TGTGCCAGCACCTTAGGGGGAACTAATGAAAAACTGTTTTTT. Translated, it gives CASTLGGTNEKLFF.

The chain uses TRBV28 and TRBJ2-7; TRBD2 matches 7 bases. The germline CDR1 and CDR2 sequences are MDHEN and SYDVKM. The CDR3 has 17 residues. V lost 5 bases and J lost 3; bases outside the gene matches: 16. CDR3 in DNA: TGTGCCAGCAGTACCTACTGGGGAGGGTCGGACTACTACGAGCAGTACTTC. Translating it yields CASSTYWGGSDYYEQYF.

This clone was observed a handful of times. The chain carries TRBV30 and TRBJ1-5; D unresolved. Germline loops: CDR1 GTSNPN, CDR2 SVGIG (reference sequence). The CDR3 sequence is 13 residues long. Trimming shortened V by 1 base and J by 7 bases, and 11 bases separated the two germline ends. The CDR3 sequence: CAWSEYSQQPQHF. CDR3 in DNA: TGTGCCTGGAGTGAGTACAGCCAGCAGCCCCAGCATTTT.

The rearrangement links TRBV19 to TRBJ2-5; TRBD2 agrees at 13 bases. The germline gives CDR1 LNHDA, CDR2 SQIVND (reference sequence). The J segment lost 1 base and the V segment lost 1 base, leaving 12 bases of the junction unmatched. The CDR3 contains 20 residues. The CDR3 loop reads CASSIVWTSGRGGSQETQYF. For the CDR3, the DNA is TGTGCCAGTAGTATAGTATGGACTAGCGGGAGAGGGGGGTCCCAAGAGACCCAGTACTTC.

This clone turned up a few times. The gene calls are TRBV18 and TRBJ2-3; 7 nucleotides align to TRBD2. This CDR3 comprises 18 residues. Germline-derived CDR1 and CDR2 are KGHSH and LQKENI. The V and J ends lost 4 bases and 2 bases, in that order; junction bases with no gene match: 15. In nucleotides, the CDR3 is TGTGCCAGCTCACTTCAACCATCCAGCGGGGATTACACAGATACGCAGTATTTT. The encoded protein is CASSLQPSSGDYTDTQYF.

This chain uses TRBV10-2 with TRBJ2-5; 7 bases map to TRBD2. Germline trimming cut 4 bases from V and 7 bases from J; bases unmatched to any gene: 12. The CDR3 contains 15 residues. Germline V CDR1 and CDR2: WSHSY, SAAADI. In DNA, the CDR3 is TGCGCCAGCAGTGGCCTAGCGGATCAGGGAGGGACCCAGTACTTC. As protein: CASSGLADQGGTQYF.

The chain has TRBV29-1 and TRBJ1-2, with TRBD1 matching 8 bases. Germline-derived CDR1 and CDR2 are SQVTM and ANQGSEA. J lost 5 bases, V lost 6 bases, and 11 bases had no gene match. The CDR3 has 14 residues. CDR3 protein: CSVNAQGATYGYTF. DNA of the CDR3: TGCAGCGTAAATGCCCAGGGGGCTACTTATGGCTACACCTTC. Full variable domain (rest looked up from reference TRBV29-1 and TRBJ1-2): SAVISQKPSRDICQRGTSLTIQCQVDSQVTMMFWYRQQPGQSLTLIATANQGSEATYESGFVIDKFPISRPNLTFSTLTVSNMSPEDSSIYLCSVNAQGATYGYTFGSGTRLTVV.

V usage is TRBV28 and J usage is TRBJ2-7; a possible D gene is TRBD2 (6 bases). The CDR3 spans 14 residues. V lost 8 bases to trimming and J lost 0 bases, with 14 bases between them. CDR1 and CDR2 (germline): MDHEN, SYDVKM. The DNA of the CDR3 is TGTGCCAGCGGGCCCGGGACTTTCTCCTACGAGCAGTACTTC. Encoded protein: CASGPGTFSYEQYF.

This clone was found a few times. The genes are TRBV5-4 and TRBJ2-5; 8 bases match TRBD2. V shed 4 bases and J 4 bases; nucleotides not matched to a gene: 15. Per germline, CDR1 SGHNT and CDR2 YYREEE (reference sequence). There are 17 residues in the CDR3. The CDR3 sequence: CASSDKAFGLASETQYF. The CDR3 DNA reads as TGTGCCAGCAGCGACAAAGCCTTCGGACTAGCCTCAGAGACCCAGTACTTC.

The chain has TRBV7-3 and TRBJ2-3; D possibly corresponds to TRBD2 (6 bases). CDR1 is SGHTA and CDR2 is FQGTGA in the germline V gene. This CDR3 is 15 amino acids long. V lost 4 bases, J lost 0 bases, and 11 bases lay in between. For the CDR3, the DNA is TGTGCCAGCAGCTCCGGGAGACCGAGCACAGATACGCAGTATTTT. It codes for CASSSGRPSTDTQYF.

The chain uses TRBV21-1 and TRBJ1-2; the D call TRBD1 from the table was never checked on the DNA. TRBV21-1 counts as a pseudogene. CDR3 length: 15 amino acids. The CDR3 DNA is TGTGCCAGCAGCCAACAGGTAGGACGCTTCTATGGCTACACCTTC. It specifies CASSQQVGRFYGYTF.

CDR3: CASSLAAYSGTDTQYF. CDR3 nucleotide sequence: TGCGCCAGCAGCTTGGCCGCCTATAGTGGCACAGATACGCAGTATTTT. The rearrangement links TRBV5-1 to TRBJ2-3; D gene unclear. Trimming pared 0 bases from V and 1 base from J, leaving 12 bases between. The CDR3 is made up of 16 amino acids. CDR1 is SGHRS, CDR2 YFSETQ, per germline.